One and the same sample provided the 3 T cell receptor beta chains below, sequenced in a study of blood T cell repertoires in COVID-19 (dated by TCRdb to the early 2020s). Library creation used the immunoSEQ multiplex PCR assay. TCRdb's version of the immuneACCESS table is confined to in-frame rearrangements and falls short of the full clone set. An unresolved V gene accounts for under half of the shortfall where checked; the remainder is of unknown origin. The sample has around 300,000 clones on record, around 91% of them singletons. Around 0.97% of the sample is taken by the ten largest. The material sequenced was peripheral blood. All receptors derive from a woman between 35 and 50 years old with COVID-19, enrolled during active disease.

The V and J genes are TRBV9 and TRBJ2-3; 7 bases map to TRBD2. V lost 4 bases to trimming and J lost 0 bases; unmatched junction nucleotides: 8. The CDR3 has 16 amino acids. Germline loops: CDR1 SGDLS, CDR2 YYNGEE. Written as DNA, the CDR3 is TGTGCCAGCAGCTCCCGGCTAGCGGATAGCACAGATACGCAGTATTTT. Translation: CASSSRLADSTDTQYF.

The chain employs TRBV5-4 and TRBJ2-3; 7 bases map to TRBD1. In germline, CDR1 is SGHNT, CDR2 YYREEE (reference sequence). The CDR3 sequence is 16 residues long. Trimming removed 6 bases from V and 0 bases from J; junction bases left unmatched: 10. The CDR3 protein is CASTPSQGLSTDTQYF. In nucleotides, the CDR3 is TGTGCCAGCACCCCGTCACAGGGGCTTAGCACAGATACGCAGTATTTT.

V is TRBV7-2 and J is TRBJ1-6; TRBD1 might be the D (6 bases). The germline V gene has CDR1 SGHTA and CDR2 FQGNSA. The V gene lost 5 bases and the J gene lost 8 bases, with 16 bases spanning the gap. The CDR3 runs to 15 residues. The CDR3 DNA is TGTGCCAGCAGCGTCGGGACAAGGTCACATTCACCCCTCCACTTT. It translates to CASSVGTRSHSPLHF.